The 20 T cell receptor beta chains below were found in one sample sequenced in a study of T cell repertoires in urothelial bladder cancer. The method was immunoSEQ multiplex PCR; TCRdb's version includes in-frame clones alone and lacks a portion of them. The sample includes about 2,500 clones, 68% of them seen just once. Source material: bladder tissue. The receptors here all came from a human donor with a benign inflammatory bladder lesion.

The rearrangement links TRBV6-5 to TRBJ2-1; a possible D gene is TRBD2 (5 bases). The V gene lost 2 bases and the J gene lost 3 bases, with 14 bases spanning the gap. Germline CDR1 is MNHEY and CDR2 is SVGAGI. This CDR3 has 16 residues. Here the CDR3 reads CASSYVGLTLYNEQFF. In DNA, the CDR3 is TGTGCCAGCAGTTACGTCGGACTTACCCTCTACAATGAGCAGTTCTTC.

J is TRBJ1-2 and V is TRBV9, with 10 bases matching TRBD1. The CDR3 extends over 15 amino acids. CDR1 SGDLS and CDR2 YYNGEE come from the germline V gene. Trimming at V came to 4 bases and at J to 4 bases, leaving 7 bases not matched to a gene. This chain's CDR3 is CASSPRTGGAYGYTF. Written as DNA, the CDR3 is TGTGCCAGCAGCCCCCGGACAGGGGGGGCCTATGGCTACACCTTC.

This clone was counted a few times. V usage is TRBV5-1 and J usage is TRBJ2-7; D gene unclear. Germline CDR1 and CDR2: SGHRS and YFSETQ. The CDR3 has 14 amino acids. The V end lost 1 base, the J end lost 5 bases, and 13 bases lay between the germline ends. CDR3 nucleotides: TGCGCCAGCAGCTTGAGTTCAGGAAAGAACGAGCAGTACTTC. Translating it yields CASSLSSGKNEQYF.

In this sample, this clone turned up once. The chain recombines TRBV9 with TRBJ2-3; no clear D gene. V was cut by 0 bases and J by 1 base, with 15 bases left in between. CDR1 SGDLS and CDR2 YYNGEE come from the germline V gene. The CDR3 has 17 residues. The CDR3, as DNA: TGTGCCAGCAGCGTAGGAGCCCTGGTTGGAGGCACAGATACGCAGTATTTT. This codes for CASSVGALVGGTDTQYF.

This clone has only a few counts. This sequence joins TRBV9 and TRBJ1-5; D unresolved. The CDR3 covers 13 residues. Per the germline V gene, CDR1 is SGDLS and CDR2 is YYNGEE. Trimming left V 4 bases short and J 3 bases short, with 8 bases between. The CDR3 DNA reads TGTGCCAGCAGCCCAGACACCAATCAGCCCCAGCATTTT. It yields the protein CASSPDTNQPQHF.

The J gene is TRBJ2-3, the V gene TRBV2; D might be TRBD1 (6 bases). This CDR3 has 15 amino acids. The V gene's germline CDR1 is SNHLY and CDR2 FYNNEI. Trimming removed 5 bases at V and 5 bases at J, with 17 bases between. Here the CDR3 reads CASSPQSLRGDTQYF. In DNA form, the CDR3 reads TGTGCCAGCAGTCCTCAGTCCCTCAGGGGAGATACGCAGTATTTT.

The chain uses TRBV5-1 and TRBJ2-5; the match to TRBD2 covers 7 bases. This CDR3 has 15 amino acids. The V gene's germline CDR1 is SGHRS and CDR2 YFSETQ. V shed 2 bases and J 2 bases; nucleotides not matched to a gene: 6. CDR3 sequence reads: CASSFLPGGQETQYF. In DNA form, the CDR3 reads TGCGCCAGCAGCTTCTTACCGGGAGGACAAGAGACCCAGTACTTC.

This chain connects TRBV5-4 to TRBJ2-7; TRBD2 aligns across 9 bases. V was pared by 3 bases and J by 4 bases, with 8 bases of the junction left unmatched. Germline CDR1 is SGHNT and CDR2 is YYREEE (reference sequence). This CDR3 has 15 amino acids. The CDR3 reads CASSSFSGGGYEQYV. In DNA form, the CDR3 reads TGTGCCAGCAGCTCCTTTAGCGGGGGTGGTTACGAGCAGTACGTC.

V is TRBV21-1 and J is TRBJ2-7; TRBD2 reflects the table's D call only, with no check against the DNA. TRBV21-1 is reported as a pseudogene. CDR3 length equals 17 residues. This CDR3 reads CASSSYSGTSARYEQYV. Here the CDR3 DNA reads TGTGCCAGCAGCAGTTACTCCGGGACTAGCGCACGCTACGAGCAGTACGTC.

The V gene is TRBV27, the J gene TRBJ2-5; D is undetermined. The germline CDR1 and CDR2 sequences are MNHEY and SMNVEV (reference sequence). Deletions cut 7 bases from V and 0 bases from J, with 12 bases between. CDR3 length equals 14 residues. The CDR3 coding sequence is TGTGCCAGCAAGGGTAGATTGTACCAAGAGACCCAGTACTTC. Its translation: CASKGRLYQETQYF.

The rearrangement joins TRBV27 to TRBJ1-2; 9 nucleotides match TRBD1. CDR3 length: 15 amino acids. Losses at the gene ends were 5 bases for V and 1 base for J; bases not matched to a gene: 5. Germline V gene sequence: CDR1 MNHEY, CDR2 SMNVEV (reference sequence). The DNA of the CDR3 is TGTGCCAGCAGTCCCGGGGACAGGGATAACTATGGCTACACCTTC. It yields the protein CASSPGDRDNYGYTF.

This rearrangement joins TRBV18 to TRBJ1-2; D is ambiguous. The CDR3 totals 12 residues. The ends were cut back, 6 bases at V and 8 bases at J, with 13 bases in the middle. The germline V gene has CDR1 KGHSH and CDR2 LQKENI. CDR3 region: CASSPTRQGYTF. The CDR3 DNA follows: TGTGCCAGCTCCCCGACGAGGCAGGGCTACACCTTC. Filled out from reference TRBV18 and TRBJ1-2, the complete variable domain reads NAGVMQNPRHLVRRRGQEARLRCSPMKGHSHVYWYRQLPEEGLKFMVYLQKENIIDESGMPKERFSAEFPKEGPSILRIQQVVRGDSAAYFCASSPTRQGYTFGSGTRLTVV.

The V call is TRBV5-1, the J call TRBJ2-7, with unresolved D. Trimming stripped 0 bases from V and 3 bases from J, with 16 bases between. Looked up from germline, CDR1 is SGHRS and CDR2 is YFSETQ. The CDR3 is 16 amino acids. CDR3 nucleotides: TGCGCCAGCAGCTTGGATCCGACTTCCTTAGGCTACGAGCAGTACTTC. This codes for CASSLDPTSLGYEQYF.

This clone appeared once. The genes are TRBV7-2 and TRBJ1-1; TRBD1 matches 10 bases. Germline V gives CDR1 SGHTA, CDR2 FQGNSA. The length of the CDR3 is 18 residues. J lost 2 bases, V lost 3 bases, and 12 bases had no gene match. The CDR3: CASSFRDRGNRYNTEAFF. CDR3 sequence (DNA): TGTGCCAGCAGCTTCCGGGACAGGGGTAATCGGTATAACACTGAAGCTTTCTTT.

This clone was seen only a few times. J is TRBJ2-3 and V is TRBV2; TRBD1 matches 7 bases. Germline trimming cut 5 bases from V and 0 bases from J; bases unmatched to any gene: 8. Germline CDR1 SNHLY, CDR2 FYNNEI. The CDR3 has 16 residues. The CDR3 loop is CASSSWDSLSTDTQYF. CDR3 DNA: TGTGCCAGCAGTTCCTGGGACAGTCTTAGCACAGATACGCAGTATTTT.

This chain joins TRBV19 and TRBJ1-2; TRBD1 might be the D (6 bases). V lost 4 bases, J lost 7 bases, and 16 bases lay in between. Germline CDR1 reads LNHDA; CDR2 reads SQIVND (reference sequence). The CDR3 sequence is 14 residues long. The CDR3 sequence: CASSTLPRGSGYTF. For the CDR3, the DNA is TGTGCCAGTAGTACGTTACCCAGGGGAAGTGGCTACACCTTC.

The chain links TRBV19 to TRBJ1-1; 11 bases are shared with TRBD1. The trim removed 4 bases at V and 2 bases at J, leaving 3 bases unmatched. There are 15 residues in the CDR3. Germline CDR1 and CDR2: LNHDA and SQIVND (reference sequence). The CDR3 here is CASSKWTGGNTEAFF. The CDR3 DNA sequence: TGTGCCAGTAGTAAATGGACAGGGGGCAACACTGAAGCTTTCTTT. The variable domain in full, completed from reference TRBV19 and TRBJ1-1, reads DGGITQSPKYLFRKEGQNVTLSCEQNLNHDAMYWYRQDPGQGLRLIYYSQIVNDFQKGDIAEGYSVSREKKESFPLTVTSAQKNPTAFYLCASSKWTGGNTEAFFGQGTRLTVV.

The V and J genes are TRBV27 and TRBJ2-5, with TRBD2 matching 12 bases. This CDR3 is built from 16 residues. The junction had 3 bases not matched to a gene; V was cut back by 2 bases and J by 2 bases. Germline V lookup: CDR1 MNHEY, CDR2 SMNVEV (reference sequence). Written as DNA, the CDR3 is TGTGCCAGCAGTTTAGGGACTAGCGGGTTTCAAGAGACCCAGTACTTC. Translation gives CASSLGTSGFQETQYF.

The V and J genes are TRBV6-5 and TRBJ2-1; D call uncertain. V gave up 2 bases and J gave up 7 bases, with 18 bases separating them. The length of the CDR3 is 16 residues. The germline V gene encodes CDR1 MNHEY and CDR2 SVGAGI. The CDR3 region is CASSYLPGARNNEQFF. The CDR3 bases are TGTGCCAGCAGTTACCTCCCCGGAGCTAGGAATAATGAGCAGTTCTTC.

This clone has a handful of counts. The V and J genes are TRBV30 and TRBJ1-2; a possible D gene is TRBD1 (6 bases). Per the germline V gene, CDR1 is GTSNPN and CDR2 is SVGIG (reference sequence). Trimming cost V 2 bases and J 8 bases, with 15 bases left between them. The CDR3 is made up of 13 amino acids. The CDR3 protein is CAWSSQGRGGYTF. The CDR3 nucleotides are TGTGCCTGGAGTTCGCAGGGGCGCGGGGGCTACACCTTC. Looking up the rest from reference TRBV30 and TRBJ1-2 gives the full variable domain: SQTIHQWPATLVQPVGSPLSLECTVEGTSNPNLYWYRQAAGRGLQLLFYSVGIGQISSEVPQNLSASRPQDRQFILSSKKLLLSDSGFYLCAWSSQGRGGYTFGSGTRLTVV.